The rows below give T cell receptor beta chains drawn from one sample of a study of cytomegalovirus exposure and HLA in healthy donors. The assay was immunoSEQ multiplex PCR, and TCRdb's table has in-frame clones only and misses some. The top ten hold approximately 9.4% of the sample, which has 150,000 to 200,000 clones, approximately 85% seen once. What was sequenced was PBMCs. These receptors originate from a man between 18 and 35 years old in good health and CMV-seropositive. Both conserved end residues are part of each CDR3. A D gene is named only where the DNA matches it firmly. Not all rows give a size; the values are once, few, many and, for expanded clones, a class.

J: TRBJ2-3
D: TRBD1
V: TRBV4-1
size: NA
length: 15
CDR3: CASSQGQGTPDTQYF
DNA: TGCGCCAGCAGCCAGGGACAGGGGACGCCAGATACGCAGTATTTT

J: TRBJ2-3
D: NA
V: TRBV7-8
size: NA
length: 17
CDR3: CASSLGAGTSLTDTQYF
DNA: TGTGCCAGCAGCTTAGGTGCCGGGACATCCCTCACAGATACGCAGTATTTT

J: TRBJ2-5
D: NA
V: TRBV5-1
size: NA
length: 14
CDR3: CASSPGNFQETQYF
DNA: TGCGCCAGCAGCCCAGGGAACTTCCAAGAGACCCAGTACTTC

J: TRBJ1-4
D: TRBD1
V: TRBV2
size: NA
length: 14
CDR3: CASRDRTGFQKLFF
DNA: TGTGCCAGCAGAGACAGGACAGGGTTTCAAAAACTGTTTTTT

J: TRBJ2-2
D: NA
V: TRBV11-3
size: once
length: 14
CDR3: CASSTSGGSGELFF
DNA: TGTGCCAGCAGCACTAGTGGGGGGTCCGGGGAGCTGTTTTTT

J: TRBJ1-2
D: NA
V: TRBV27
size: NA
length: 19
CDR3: CASSLIIPHWLCRNYGYTF
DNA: TGTGCCAGCAGTTTAATCATCCCCCATTGGCTATGCAGGAACTATGGCTACACCTTC

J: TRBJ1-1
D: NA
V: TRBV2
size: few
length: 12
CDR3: CASSVDIAKAFF
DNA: TGTGCCAGCAGTGTGGACATCGCTAAAGCTTTCTTT

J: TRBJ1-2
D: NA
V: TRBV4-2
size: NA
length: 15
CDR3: CASSQDPRVFYGYTF
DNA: TGTGCCAGCAGCCAAGACCCCAGGGTTTTCTATGGCTACACCTTC

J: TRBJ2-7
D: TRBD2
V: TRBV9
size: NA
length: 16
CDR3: CASSVVGRAGISEQYF
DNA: TGTGCCAGCAGCGTAGTCGGGAGGGCAGGGATCAGCGAGCAGTACTTC

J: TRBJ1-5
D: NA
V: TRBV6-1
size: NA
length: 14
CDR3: CASSGALSNQPQHF
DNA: TGTGCCAGCAGTGGAGCACTTAGCAATCAGCCCCAGCATTTT

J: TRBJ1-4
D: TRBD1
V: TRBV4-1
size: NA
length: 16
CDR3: CASSQPTGRGNEKLFF
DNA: TGCGCCAGCAGCCAACCGACAGGGCGAGGTAATGAAAAACTGTTTTTT

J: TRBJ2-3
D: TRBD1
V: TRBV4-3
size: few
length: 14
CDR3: CASSQRTGVDTQYF
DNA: TGCGCCAGCAGCCAACGAACAGGGGTAGATACGCAGTATTTT

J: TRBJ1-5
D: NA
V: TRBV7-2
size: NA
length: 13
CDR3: CASSLARQGLLNF
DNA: TGTGCCAGCAGCTTAGCGCGGCAGGGCTTATTGAATTTT

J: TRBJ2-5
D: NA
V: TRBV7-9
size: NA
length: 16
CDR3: CASSSSPGGIQETQYF
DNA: TGTGCCAGCAGCTCCTCACCTGGGGGGATCCAAGAGACCCAGTACTTC

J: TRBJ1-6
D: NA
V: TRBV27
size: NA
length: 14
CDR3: CASRPSSYNSPLHF
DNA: TGTGCCAGCAGGCCGAGCTCCTATAATTCACCCCTCCACTTT

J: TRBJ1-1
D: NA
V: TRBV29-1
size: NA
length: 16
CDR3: CSVVRAVGKMNTEAFF
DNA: TGCAGCGTCGTGAGGGCGGTTGGTAAAATGAACACTGAAGCTTTCTTT

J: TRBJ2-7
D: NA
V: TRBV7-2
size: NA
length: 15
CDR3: CASSFRGRAAYEQYF
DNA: TGTGCCAGCAGCTTTCGTGGCAGGGCAGCCTACGAGCAGTACTTC

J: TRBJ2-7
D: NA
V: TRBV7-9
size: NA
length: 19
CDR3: CASSLGTSKNFPSSYEQYF
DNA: TGTGCCAGCAGCTTAGGGACATCGAAAAACTTCCCGAGCTCCTACGAGCAGTACTTC

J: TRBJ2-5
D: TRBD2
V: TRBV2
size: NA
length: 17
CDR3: CASTEGLAGGPGETQYF
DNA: TGTGCCAGCACTGAAGGACTAGCGGGGGGGCCTGGGGAGACCCAGTACTTC

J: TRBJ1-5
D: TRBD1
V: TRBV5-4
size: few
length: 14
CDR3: CASSSDRGDQPQHF
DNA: TGTGCCAGCAGCTCGGACAGGGGTGATCAGCCCCAGCATTTT

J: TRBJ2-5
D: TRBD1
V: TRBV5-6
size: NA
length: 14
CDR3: CASSLRTGRETQYF
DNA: TGTGCCAGCAGCTTGAGGACAGGCCGAGAGACCCAGTACTTC

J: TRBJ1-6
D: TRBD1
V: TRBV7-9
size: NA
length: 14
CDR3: CASSPNRGISPLHF
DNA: TGTGCCAGCAGCCCGAACAGGGGGATCTCACCCCTCCACTTT

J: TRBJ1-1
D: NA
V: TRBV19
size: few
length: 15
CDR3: CASSRSRLMNTEAFF
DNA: TGTGCCAGTAGCCGGAGCCGGCTGATGAACACTGAAGCTTTCTTT